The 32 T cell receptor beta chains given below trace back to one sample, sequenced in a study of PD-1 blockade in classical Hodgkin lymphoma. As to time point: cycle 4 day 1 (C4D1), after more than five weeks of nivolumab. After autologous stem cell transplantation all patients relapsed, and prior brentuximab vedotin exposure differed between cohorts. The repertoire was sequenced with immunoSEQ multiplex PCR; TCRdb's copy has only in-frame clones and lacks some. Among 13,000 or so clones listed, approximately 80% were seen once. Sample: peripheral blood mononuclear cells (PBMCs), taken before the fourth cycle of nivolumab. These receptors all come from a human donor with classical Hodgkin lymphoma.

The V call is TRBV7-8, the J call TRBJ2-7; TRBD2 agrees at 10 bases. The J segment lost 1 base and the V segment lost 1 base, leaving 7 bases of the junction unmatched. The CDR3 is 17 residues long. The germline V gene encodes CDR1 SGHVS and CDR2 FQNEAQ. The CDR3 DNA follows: TGTGCCAGCAGCTTAGTCAGGACTAGCGGCCTATCCTACGAGCAGTACTTC. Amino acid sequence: CASSLVRTSGLSYEQYF. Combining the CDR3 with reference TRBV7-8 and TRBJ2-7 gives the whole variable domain GAGVSQSPRYKVAKRGQDVALRCDPISGHVSLFWYQQALGQGPEFLTYFQNEAQLDKSGLPSDRFFAERPEGSVSTLKIQRTQQEDSAVYLCASSLVRTSGLSYEQYFGPGTRLTVT.

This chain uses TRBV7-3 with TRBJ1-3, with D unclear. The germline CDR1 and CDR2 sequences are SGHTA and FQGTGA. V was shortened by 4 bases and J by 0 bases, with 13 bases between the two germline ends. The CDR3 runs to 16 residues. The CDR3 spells CASSWWTATSGNTIYF. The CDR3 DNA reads TGTGCCAGCAGCTGGTGGACTGCAACCTCTGGAAACACCATATATTTT.

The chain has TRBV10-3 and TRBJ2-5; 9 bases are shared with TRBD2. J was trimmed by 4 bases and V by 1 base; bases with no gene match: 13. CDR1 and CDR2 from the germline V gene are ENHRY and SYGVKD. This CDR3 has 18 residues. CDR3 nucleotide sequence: TGTGCCATCAGTGAGTTCTACGCTAGCGGGGACATAAGAGAGACCCAGTACTTC. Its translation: CAISEFYASGDIRETQYF.

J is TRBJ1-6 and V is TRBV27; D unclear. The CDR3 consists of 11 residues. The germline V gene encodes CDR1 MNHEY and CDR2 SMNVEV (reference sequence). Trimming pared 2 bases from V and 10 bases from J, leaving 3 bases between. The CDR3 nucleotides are TGTGCCAGCAGTTTAAGGTCACCCCTCCACTTT. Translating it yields CASSLRSPLHF.

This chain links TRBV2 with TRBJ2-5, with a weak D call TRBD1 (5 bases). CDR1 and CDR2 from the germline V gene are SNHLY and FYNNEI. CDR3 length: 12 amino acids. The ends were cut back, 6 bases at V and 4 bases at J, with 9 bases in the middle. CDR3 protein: CASRFDRETQYF. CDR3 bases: TGTGCCAGCAGATTCGACAGAGAGACCCAGTACTTC.

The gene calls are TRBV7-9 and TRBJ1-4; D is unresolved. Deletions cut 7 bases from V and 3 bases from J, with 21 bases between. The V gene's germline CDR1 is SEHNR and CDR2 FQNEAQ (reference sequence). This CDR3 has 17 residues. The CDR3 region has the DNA TGTGCCAGCACCCGCCGGGGAACCAACTGGGCTAATGAAAAACTGTTTTTT. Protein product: CASTRRGTNWANEKLFF.

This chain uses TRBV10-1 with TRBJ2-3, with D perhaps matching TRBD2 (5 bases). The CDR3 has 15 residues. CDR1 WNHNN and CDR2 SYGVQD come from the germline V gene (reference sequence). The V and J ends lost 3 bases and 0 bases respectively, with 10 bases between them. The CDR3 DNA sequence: TGCGCCAGCAGTGATATCAGGACTAGCACAGATACGCAGTATTTT. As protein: CASSDIRTSTDTQYF.

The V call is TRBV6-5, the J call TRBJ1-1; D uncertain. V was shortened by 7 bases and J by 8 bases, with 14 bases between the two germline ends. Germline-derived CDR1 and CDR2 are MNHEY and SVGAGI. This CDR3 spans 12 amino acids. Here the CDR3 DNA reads TGTGCCAGCACCGGCCGGACGGCCGAAGCTTTCTTT. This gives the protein CASTGRTAEAFF.

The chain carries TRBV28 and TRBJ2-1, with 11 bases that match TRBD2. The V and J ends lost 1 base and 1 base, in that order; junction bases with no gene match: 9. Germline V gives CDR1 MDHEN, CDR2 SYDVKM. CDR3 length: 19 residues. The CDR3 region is CASSLSYRLAGRSYNEQFF. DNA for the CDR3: TGTGCCAGCAGTTTATCCTATAGACTAGCGGGGCGGTCCTACAATGAGCAGTTCTTC. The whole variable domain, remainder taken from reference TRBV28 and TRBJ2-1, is DVKVTQSSRYLVKRTGEKVFLECVQDMDHENMFWYRQDPGLGLRLIYFSYDVKMKEKGDIPEGYSVSREKKERFSLILESASTNQTSMYLCASSLSYRLAGRSYNEQFFGPGTRLTVL.

The CDR3 coding sequence is TGTGCCAGCAGCGGCTGGGGGCAGACCTCTGGAAACACCATATATTTT. The encoded protein is CASSGWGQTSGNTIYF. The V gene is TRBV11-2, the J gene TRBJ1-3, with D perhaps matching TRBD1 (6 bases). The CDR3 spans 16 residues. Germline-derived CDR1 and CDR2 are SGHAT and FQNNGV. V was trimmed by 5 bases and J by 0 bases, leaving 14 bases between them.

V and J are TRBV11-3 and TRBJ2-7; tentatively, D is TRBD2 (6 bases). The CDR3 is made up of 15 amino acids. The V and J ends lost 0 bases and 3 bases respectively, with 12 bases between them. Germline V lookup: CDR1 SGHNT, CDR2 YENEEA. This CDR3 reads CASSLDEWGGYEQYF. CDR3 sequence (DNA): TGTGCCAGCAGCTTAGATGAATGGGGAGGCTACGAGCAGTACTTC.

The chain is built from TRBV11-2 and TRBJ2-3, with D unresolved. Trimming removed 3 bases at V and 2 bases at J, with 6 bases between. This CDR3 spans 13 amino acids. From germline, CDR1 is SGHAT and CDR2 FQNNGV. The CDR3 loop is CASSFPNTDTQYF. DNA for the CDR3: TGTGCCAGCAGCTTCCCCAACACAGATACGCAGTATTTT.

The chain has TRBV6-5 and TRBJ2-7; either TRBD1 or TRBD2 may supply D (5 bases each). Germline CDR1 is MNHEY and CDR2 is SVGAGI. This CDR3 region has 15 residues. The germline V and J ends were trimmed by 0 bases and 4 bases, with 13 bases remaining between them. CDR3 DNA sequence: TGTGCCAGCAGTTACTCACGAGGGGCCCGATACGAGCAGTACTTC. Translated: CASSYSRGARYEQYF.

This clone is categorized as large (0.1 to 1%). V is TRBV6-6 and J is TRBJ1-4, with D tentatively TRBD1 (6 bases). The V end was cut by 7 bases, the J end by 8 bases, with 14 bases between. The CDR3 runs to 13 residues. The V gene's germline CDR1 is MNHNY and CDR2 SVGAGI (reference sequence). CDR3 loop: CASTGAGGEKLFF. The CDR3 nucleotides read TGTGCCAGCACCGGGGCCGGGGGCGAAAAACTGTTTTTT.

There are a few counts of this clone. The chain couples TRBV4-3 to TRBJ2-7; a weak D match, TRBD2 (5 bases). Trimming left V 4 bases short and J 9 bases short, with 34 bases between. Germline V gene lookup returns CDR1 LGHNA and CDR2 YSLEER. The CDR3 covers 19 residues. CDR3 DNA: TGCGCCAGCAGCCGATACGAGTCGGGATTTCTCCTACGATGGTCCGGGCAGTACTTC. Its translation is CASSRYESGFLLRWSGQYF.

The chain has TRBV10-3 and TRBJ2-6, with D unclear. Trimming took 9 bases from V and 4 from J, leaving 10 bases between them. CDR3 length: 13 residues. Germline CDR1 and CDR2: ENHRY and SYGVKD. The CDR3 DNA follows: TGTGCCATTCAAGGTGCGGGGGCCAACGTCCTGACTTTC. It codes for CAIQGAGANVLTF.

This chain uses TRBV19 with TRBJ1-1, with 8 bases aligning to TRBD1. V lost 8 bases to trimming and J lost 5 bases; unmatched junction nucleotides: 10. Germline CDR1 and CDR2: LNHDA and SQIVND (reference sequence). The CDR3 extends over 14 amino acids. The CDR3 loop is CASATGGRETEAFF. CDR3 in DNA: TGTGCCAGTGCTACAGGGGGGCGTGAGACTGAAGCTTTCTTT. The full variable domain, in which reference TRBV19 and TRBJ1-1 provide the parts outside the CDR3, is DGGITQSPKYLFRKEGQNVTLSCEQNLNHDAMYWYRQDPGQGLRLIYYSQIVNDFQKGDIAEGYSVSREKKESFPLTVTSAQKNPTAFYLCASATGGRETEAFFGQGTRLTVV.

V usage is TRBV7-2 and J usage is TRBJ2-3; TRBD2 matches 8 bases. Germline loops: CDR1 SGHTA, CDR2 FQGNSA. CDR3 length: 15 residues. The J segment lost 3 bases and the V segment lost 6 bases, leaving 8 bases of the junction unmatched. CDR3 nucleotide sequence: TGTGCCAGCAGGCGAACACGGGGGGGGACAGATACGCAGTATTTT. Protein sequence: CASRRTRGGTDTQYF. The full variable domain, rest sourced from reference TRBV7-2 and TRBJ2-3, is GAGVSQSPSNKVTEKGKDVELRCDPISGHTALYWYRQSLGQGLEFLIYFQGNSAPDKSGLPSDRFSAERTGGSVSTLTIQRTQQEDSAVYLCASRRTRGGTDTQYFGPGTRLTVL.

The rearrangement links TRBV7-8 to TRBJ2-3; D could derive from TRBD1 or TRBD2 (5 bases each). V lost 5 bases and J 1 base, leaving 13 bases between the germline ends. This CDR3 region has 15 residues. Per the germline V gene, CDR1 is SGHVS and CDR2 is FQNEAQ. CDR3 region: CASSPRGGRTDTQYF. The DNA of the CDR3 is TGTGCCAGCAGCCCCCGGGGCGGCCGCACAGATACGCAGTATTTT.

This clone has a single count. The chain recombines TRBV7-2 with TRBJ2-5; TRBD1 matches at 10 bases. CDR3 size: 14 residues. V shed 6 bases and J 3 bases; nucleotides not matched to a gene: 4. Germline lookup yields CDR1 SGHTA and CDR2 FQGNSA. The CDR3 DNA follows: TGTGCCAGCAGTCGAGGGACAGGGGAAGAGACCCAGTACTTC. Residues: CASSRGTGEETQYF.

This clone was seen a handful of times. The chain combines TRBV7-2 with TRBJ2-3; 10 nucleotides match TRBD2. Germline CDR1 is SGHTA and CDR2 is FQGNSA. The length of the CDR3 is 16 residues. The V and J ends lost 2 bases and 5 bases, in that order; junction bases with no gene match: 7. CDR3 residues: CASSLFPAGGLDTQYF. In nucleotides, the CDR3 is TGTGCCAGCAGCTTATTCCCAGCGGGGGGGCTAGATACGCAGTATTTT.

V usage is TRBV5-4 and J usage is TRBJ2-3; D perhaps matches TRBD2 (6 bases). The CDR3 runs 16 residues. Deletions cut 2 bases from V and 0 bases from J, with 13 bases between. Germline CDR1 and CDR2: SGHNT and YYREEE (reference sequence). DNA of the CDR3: TGTGCCAGCAGCTTCCGAGCGGGTGCTAGCACAGATACGCAGTATTTT. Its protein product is CASSFRAGASTDTQYF.

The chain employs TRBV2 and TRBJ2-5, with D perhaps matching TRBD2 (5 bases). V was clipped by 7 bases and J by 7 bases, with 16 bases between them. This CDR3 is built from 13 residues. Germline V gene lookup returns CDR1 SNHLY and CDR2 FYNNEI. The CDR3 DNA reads TGTGCCAGCACCGGACCCGCCAGCGGGACCCAGTACTTC. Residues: CASTGPASGTQYF.

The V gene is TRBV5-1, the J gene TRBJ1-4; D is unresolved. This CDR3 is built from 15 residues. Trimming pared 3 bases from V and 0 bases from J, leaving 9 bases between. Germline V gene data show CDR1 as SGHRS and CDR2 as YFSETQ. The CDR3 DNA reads TGCGCCAGCAGCTCGGCGGCAGCAACTAATGAAAAACTGTTTTTT. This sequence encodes CASSSAAATNEKLFF.

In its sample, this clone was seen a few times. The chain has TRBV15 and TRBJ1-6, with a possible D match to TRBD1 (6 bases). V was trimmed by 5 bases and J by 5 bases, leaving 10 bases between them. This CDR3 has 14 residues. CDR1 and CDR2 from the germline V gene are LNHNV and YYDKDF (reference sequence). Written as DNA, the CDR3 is TGTGCCACCAGCGGTAGACAGGATAATTCACCCCTCCACTTT. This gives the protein CATSGRQDNSPLHF.

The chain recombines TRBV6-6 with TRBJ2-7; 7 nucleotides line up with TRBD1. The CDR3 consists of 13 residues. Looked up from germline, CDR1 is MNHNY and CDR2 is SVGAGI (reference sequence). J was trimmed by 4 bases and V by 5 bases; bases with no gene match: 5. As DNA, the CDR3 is TGTGCCAGCAGTCTGATACAGGGGTACGAGCAGTACTTC. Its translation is CASSLIQGYEQYF.

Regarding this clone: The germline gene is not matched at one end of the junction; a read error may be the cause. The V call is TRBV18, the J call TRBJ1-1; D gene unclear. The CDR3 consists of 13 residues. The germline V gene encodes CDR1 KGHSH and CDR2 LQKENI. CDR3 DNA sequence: TGTGCCAGCCCACCACCGTTAGACACTGAAGCTTTCTTT. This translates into CASPPPLDTEAFF.

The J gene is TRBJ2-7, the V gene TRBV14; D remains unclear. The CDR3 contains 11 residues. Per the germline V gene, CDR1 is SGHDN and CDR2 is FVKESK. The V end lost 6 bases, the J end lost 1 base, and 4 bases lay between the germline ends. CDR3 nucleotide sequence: TGTGCCAGCAGTCTGTCCTACGAGCAGTACTTC. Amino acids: CASSLSYEQYF.

CDR3 DNA: TGTGCCAGCAGGCTACAGGGCTCCCCAGATACGCAGTATTTT. It specifies CASRLQGSPDTQYF. The chain joins TRBV5-8 to TRBJ2-3, with D possibly being TRBD1 (6 bases). Germline lookup yields CDR1 SGHTS and CDR2 YDEGEE. Between the trimmed V and J ends, which lost 5 bases and 4 bases, there was a span of 14 bases. CDR3 length: 14 amino acids.

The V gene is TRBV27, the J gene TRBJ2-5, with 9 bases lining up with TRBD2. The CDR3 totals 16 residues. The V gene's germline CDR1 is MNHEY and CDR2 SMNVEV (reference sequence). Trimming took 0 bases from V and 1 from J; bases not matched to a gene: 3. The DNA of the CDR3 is TGTGCCAGCAGTTTATCGGGCGGGGGGGTCCAAGAGACCCAGTACTTC. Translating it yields CASSLSGGGVQETQYF.

The chain's CDR3 is CASSFGDMHEKLFF. CDR3 DNA sequence: TGTGCCAGCAGTTTTGGTGACATGCATGAAAAACTGTTTTTT. The V and J genes are TRBV6-1 and TRBJ1-4; unclear D gene. Per the germline V gene, CDR1 is MNHNS and CDR2 is SASEGT. The CDR3 sequence is 14 residues long. The ends were cut back, 5 bases at V and 6 bases at J, with 13 bases in the middle.

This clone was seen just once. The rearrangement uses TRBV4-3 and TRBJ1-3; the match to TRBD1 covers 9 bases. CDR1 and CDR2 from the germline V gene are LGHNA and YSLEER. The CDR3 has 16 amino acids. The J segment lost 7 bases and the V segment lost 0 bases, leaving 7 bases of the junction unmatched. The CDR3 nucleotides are TGCGCCAGCAGCCAAGATCATACCGGGACAGGGAACACCATATATTTT. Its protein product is CASSQDHTGTGNTIYF.